Listed here are 27 T cell receptor beta chains from one sample, sequenced in a study of blood T cell repertoires in COVID-19 (dated by TCRdb to the early 2020s). To prepare the library, the immunoSEQ multiplex PCR assay was applied. TCRdb stores this immuneACCESS table with in-frame sequences only. Part of the clones is absent; in the studies checked, under half of the shortfall reflects unresolved V genes, and no reason is known for the rest. The sample table shows 15,000 to 20,000 clones, and 85% to 95% are seen once. Roughly 5.7% of the sample belongs to the ten largest clones. Material for sequencing was peripheral blood. The receptors originated from a human donor in a cohort sampled during active COVID-19.

The chain carries TRBV25-1 and TRBJ2-5; 10 nucleotides align to TRBD2. The V gene end was trimmed by 8 bases and the J gene end by 4 bases; junction bases not matched to a gene: 16. Germline loops: CDR1 MGHDK, CDR2 SYGVNS. This CDR3 is built from 17 residues. CDR3 in amino acids: CASDNTKAGGPPETQYF. In DNA form, the CDR3 reads TGTGCCAGCGATAATACCAAAGCGGGGGGGCCCCCAGAGACCCAGTACTTC.

This chain uses TRBV9 with TRBJ2-1; 9 bases are a match to TRBD2. The CDR3 is made up of 15 amino acids. The trim removed 0 bases at V and 7 bases at J, leaving 5 bases unmatched. Germline loops: CDR1 SGDLS, CDR2 YYNGEE. The DNA of the CDR3 is TGTGCCAGCAGCGTAGTAGCGGGGGCTAGGAATGAGCAGTTCTTC. Protein sequence: CASSVVAGARNEQFF.

The rearrangement links TRBV10-3 to TRBJ2-7; TRBD1 is a possible D gene (5 bases). Germline CDR1 reads ENHRY; CDR2 reads SYGVKD. The CDR3 has 13 residues. The CDR3 DNA reads as TGTGCCATCAGCGACGGTGGTAAACAGGTACAGAGGGTC. This sequence encodes CAISDGGKQVQRV.

V and J are TRBV24-1 and TRBJ2-1; 7 nucleotides agree with TRBD1. The CDR3 is 16 amino acids. Germline V lookup: CDR1 KGHDR, CDR2 SFDVKD. The trim removed 5 bases at V and 0 bases at J, leaving 6 bases unmatched. The DNA of the CDR3 is TGTGCCACCAGTGGTTACAGGGGCAGCTCCTACAATGAGCAGTTCTTC. As protein: CATSGYRGSSYNEQFF.

CDR3 in amino acids: CASSQESGVDNYGYTF. The CDR3 DNA is TGCGCCAGCAGCCAAGAATCAGGGGTTGATAACTATGGCTACACCTTC. The gene calls are TRBV4-3 and TRBJ1-2; possible D gene TRBD1, 6 bases. The CDR3 runs to 16 residues. The germline CDR1 and CDR2 sequences are LGHNA and YSLEER. Between the trimmed V and J ends, which lost 0 bases and 1 base, there was a span of 12 bases.

The genes are TRBV28 and TRBJ2-4; TRBD2 is a possible D gene (5 bases). Between the trimmed V and J ends, which lost 4 bases and 7 bases, there was a span of 20 bases. The CDR3 contains 16 residues. Germline-derived CDR1 and CDR2 are MDHEN and SYDVKM. The CDR3 loop reads CASSSTSTGEGNIQYF. The CDR3 DNA reads TGTGCCAGCAGTTCCACCTCGACCGGCGAGGGCAACATTCAGTACTTC.

This chain connects TRBV5-1 to TRBJ2-3, with 9 bases aligning to TRBD2. Looked up from germline, CDR1 is SGHRS and CDR2 is YFSETQ. This CDR3 contains 16 residues. The trim removed 4 bases at V and 2 bases at J, leaving 8 bases unmatched. The DNA for the CDR3 is TGCGCCAGCAGCCCTGGACTAGCGATAAACACAGATACGCAGTATTTT. Its protein is CASSPGLAINTDTQYF.

The V and J genes are TRBV11-2 and TRBJ2-3; TRBD2 is a possible D gene (5 bases). Germline assignment: CDR1 SGHAT and CDR2 FQNNGV. Trimming pared 0 bases from V and 0 bases from J, leaving 13 bases between. The CDR3 totals 17 residues. The CDR3 spells CASSLDASGISTDTQYF. The CDR3 DNA sequence: TGTGCCAGCAGCTTAGATGCCAGCGGAATTAGCACAGATACGCAGTATTTT.

The chain couples TRBV7-9 to TRBJ2-7; D not certain. With 5 bases removed from V and 2 bases from J, the gap between germline ends came to 10 bases. Looked up from germline, CDR1 is SEHNR and CDR2 is FQNEAQ (reference sequence). The CDR3 covers 13 residues. The chain's CDR3 is CASSPSLAYEQYF. CDR3 in DNA: TGTGCCAGCAGCCCCTCCCTAGCCTACGAGCAGTACTTC.

CDR3 nucleotide sequence: TGTGCCAGCAGCTTTAGGAGGATTTCTAACTATGGCTACACCTTC. This sequence encodes CASSFRRISNYGYTF. The chain uses TRBV5-4 and TRBJ1-2; D is uncertain. Trimming left V 2 bases short and J 0 bases short, with 11 bases between. This CDR3 comprises 15 residues. The germline CDR1 and CDR2 sequences are SGHNT and YYREEE (reference sequence). Using reference TRBV5-4 and TRBJ1-2 for the parts outside the CDR3, the full variable domain is ETGVTQSPTHLIKTRGQQVTLRCSSQSGHNTVSWYQQALGQGPQFIFQYYREEENGRGNFPPRFSGLQFPNYSSELNVNALELDDSALYLCASSFRRISNYGYTFGSGTRLTVV.

J is TRBJ2-7 and V is TRBV29-1; maybe TRBD1 (5 bases). Trimming stripped 4 bases from V and 0 bases from J, with 13 bases between. The CDR3 runs to 14 residues. Germline CDR1 SQVTM, CDR2 ANQGSEA. DNA of the CDR3: TGCAGCGTTGTTGAGACAGCTTACTCCTACGAGCAGTACTTC. Encoded protein: CSVVETAYSYEQYF.

CDR3 loop: CASSRKYRGGVPWEEKLFF. CDR3 DNA: TGCGCCAGCAGCCGCAAATACAGGGGCGGGGTGCCCTGGGAGGAAAAACTGTTTTTT. The rearrangement links TRBV4-3 to TRBJ1-4, with TRBD1 identical over 7 bases. V shed 4 bases and J 8 bases; nucleotides not matched to a gene: 22. Germline V gives CDR1 LGHNA, CDR2 YSLEER. The CDR3 length is 19 residues.

This rearrangement joins TRBV2 to TRBJ1-2; 8 nucleotides align to TRBD1. Trimming cost V 6 bases and J 4 bases; bases outside gene matches: 10. Germline lookup yields CDR1 SNHLY and CDR2 FYNNEI. CDR3 length: 15 amino acids. As DNA, the CDR3 is TGTGCCAGCAGCCCTAAGACAGGGGTTGTCTATGGCTACACCTTC. As protein: CASSPKTGVVYGYTF.

This chain connects TRBV5-1 to TRBJ2-7, with 7 positions matching TRBD1. The CDR3 length is 14 residues. Germline V gene lookup returns CDR1 SGHRS and CDR2 YFSETQ. J was trimmed by 1 base and V by 3 bases; bases with no gene match: 4. DNA for the CDR3: TGCGCCAGCAGCTCCAGGGGGTATTCCTACGAGCAGTACTTC. Protein sequence: CASSSRGYSYEQYF.

This chain's CDR3 is CASSPTAFSYEQYF. The DNA of the CDR3 is TGTGCCAGCAGTCCGACAGCCTTCTCCTACGAGCAGTACTTC. The V gene is TRBV28, the J gene TRBJ2-7; D perhaps matches TRBD1 (5 bases). V was trimmed by 5 bases and J by 0 bases, leaving 11 bases between them. The CDR3 covers 14 residues. CDR1 is MDHEN, CDR2 SYDVKM, per germline. Combining the CDR3 with reference TRBV28 and TRBJ2-7 gives the whole variable domain DVKVTQSSRYLVKRTGEKVFLECVQDMDHENMFWYRQDPGLGLRLIYFSYDVKMKEKGDIPEGYSVSREKKERFSLILESASTNQTSMYLCASSPTAFSYEQYFGPGTRLTVT.

The rearrangement joins TRBV18 to TRBJ2-7; TRBD1 aligns across 8 bases. The CDR3 runs to 15 residues. Germline values: CDR1 KGHSH, CDR2 LQKENI. Trimming took 3 bases from V and 6 from J; bases not matched to a gene: 10. CDR3 bases: TGTGCCAGCTCACCCCCGACAGGGGCTGTGAGCGAGCAGTACTTC. Translating it yields CASSPPTGAVSEQYF. The variable domain in full, with the rest retrieved from reference TRBV18 and TRBJ2-7, is NAGVMQNPRHLVRRRGQEARLRCSPMKGHSHVYWYRQLPEEGLKFMVYLQKENIIDESGMPKERFSAEFPKEGPSILRIQQVVRGDSAAYFCASSPPTGAVSEQYFGPGTRLTVT.

The V gene is TRBV7-9, the J gene TRBJ2-1, with D possibly TRBD2 on 6 matching bases. Looked up from germline, CDR1 is SEHNR and CDR2 is FQNEAQ (reference sequence). The germline V and J ends were trimmed by 5 bases and 10 bases, with 21 bases remaining between them. This CDR3 region has 15 residues. CDR3 in DNA: TGTGCCAGCAGCCCCCCCGAGACGGGCCGGGGGGAGCAGTTCTTC. Translated: CASSPPETGRGEQFF.

This chain uses TRBV24-1 with TRBJ2-1; TRBD2 might be the D (6 bases). Trimming shortened V by 3 bases and J by 3 bases, and 14 bases separated the two germline ends. This CDR3 spans 16 amino acids. Germline CDR1 reads KGHDR; CDR2 reads SFDVKD. CDR3 nucleotide sequence: TGTGCCACCAGTGATCCGACTAGTTGGAACTACAATGAGCAGTTCTTC. It specifies CATSDPTSWNYNEQFF.

The rearrangement uses TRBV21-1 and TRBJ1-1. TRBV21-1 constitutes a pseudogene. The CDR3 consists of 11 residues. The DNA for the CDR3 is TGTGCCAGCAGCAACCGGGACTGGGCTTTCTTT. This translates into CASSNRDWAFF.

The gene calls are TRBV6-5 and TRBJ2-7, with TRBD2 matching 11 bases. The CDR3 is 14 amino acids. The germline V gene encodes CDR1 MNHEY and CDR2 SVGAGI. V was clipped by 7 bases and J by 1 base; unmatched bases: 3. This CDR3 reads CASIGTSGSYEQYF. CDR3 coding DNA: TGTGCCAGCATCGGGACTAGCGGATCCTACGAGCAGTACTTC.

V and J are TRBV30 and TRBJ2-1, with TRBD1 identical over 7 bases. Trimming removed 0 bases from V and 7 bases from J; junction bases left unmatched: 0. This CDR3 has 12 amino acids. Per germline, CDR1 GTSNPN and CDR2 SVGIG (reference sequence). CDR3 DNA sequence: TGTGCCTGGAGTGTCAGGGGGAATGAGCAGTTCTTC. Protein: CAWSVRGNEQFF.

The chain links TRBV4-2 to TRBJ2-7, with TRBD2 matching over 9 bases. The CDR3 loop spans 15 amino acids. Per germline, CDR1 LGHNA and CDR2 YNFKEQ. Trimming at V came to 0 bases and at J to 6 bases, leaving 6 bases not matched to a gene. DNA for the CDR3: TGTGCCAGCAGCCAAGATTGGGCTAGCGGGATCGAGCAGTACTTC. It specifies CASSQDWASGIEQYF.

This sequence joins TRBV7-2 and TRBJ1-5; TRBD1 is a possible D gene (5 bases). This CDR3 is 15 amino acids long. Germline assignment: CDR1 SGHTA and CDR2 FQGNSA. V gave up 8 bases and J gave up 0 bases, with 14 bases separating them. In DNA, the CDR3 is TGTGCCAGCGCACCCGGGGGGAATAGCAATCAGCCCCAGCATTTT. This encodes CASAPGGNSNQPQHF. The whole variable domain, filled in from reference TRBV7-2 and TRBJ1-5, reads GAGVSQSPSNKVTEKGKDVELRCDPISGHTALYWYRQSLGQGLEFLIYFQGNSAPDKSGLPSDRFSAERTGGSVSTLTIQRTQQEDSAVYLCASAPGGNSNQPQHFGDGTRLSIL.

The chain employs TRBV29-1 and TRBJ2-5; the D is unclear. The V end was cut by 0 bases, the J end by 2 bases, with 19 bases between. CDR1 and CDR2 (germline): SQVTM, ANQGSEA. CDR3 length equals 17 residues. CDR3 loop: CSVEDYGGMRNQETQYF. The CDR3 coding sequence is TGCAGCGTTGAAGATTATGGTGGCATGAGGAATCAAGAGACCCAGTACTTC. The full variable domain, with the rest looked up from reference TRBV29-1 and TRBJ2-5, is SAVISQKPSRDICQRGTSLTIQCQVDSQVTMMFWYRQQPGQSLTLIATANQGSEATYESGFVIDKFPISRPNLTFSTLTVSNMSPEDSSIYLCSVEDYGGMRNQETQYFGPGTRLLVL.

The chain links TRBV5-4 to TRBJ1-1; D is undetermined. The CDR3 runs 15 residues. CDR1 and CDR2 (germline): SGHNT, YYREEE (reference sequence). V was shortened by 4 bases and J by 1 base, with 14 bases between the two germline ends. CDR3 bases: TGTGCCAGCAGCGGCACTACGGGGTGGAACACTGAAGCTTTCTTT. This translates into CASSGTTGWNTEAFF. The variable domain in full, with the rest retrieved from reference TRBV5-4 and TRBJ1-1, is ETGVTQSPTHLIKTRGQQVTLRCSSQSGHNTVSWYQQALGQGPQFIFQYYREEENGRGNFPPRFSGLQFPNYSSELNVNALELDDSALYLCASSGTTGWNTEAFFGQGTRLTVV.

This clone has only one observation. The chain couples TRBV29-1 to TRBJ2-7, with 7 bases fitting TRBD2. Looked up from germline, CDR1 is SQVTM and CDR2 is ANQGSEA. CDR3 size: 12 residues. The V segment lost 6 bases and the J segment 2 bases; nucleotides outside the gene matches: 4. CDR3 bases: TGCAGCGTCATTGGGGGGGCCTACGAGCAGTACTTC. Encoded protein: CSVIGGAYEQYF.

The V and J genes are TRBV7-9 and TRBJ1-1; unclear D gene. V lost 1 base, J lost 8 bases, and 5 bases lay in between. Looked up from germline, CDR1 is SEHNR and CDR2 is FQNEAQ (reference sequence). There are 11 residues in the CDR3. This CDR3 reads CASSLGGEAFF. In DNA form, the CDR3 reads TGTGCCAGCAGCTTAGGCGGGGAAGCTTTCTTT. The entire variable domain, with the rest obtained from reference TRBV7-9 and TRBJ1-1, is as follows: DTGVSQNPRHKITKRGQNVTFRCDPISEHNRLYWYRQTLGQGPEFLTYFQNEAQLEKSRLLSDRFSAERPKGSFSTLEIQRTEQGDSAMYLCASSLGGEAFFGQGTRLTVV.